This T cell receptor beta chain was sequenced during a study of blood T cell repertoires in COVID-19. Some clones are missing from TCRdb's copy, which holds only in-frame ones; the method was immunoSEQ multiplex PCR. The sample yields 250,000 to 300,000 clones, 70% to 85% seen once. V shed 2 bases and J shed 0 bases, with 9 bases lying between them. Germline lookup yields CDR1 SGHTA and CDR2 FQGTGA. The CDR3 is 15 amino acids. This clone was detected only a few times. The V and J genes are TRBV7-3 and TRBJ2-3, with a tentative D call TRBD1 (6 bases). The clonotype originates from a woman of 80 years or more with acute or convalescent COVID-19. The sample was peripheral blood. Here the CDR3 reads CASSLLGQSTDTQYF. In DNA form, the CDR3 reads TGTGCCAGCAGCTTATTGGGACAAAGCACAGATACGCAGTATTTT. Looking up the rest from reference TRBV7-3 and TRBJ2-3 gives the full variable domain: GAGVSQTPSNKVTEKGKYVELRCDPISGHTALYWYRQSLGQGPEFLIYFQGTGAADDSGLPNDRFFAVRPEGSVSTLKIQRTERGDSAVYLCASSLLGQSTDTQYFGPGTRLTVL.